The clone carrying this T cell receptor beta chain showed up many times. Its antigen is currently unknown. These data are taken from a study of cytomegalovirus exposure and HLA in healthy donors. General study findings and limits: A prior analysis recorded that most TCR beta V segments were productive about 87% or about 30% of the time. A later analysis linked a missense variant in DCLRE1C to the trimming of TCR beta V and J genes.

The PCR used 60 Vbeta and 13 Jbeta primers. Method: immunoSEQ multiplex PCR; TCRdb's copy keeps in-frame clones and lacks some. The repertoire has 100,000 to 150,000 clones, approximately 17% of them found once; the top ten carry roughly 3%. Source material: PBMCs. This TCR came from a female donor in good health and CMV-seropositive.

The CDR3 loop is CASSNRTGAEVCF. Here the CDR3 DNA reads TGTGCCAGCAGCAACAGGACAGGGGCCGAAGTCTGCTTC. The chain recombines TRBV21-1 with TRBJ2-7; the D call in the table, TRBD1, was not verified against the DNA. TRBV21-1 is reported as a pseudogene. The CDR3 loop spans 13 amino acids.